This T cell receptor beta chain was observed in a study of monozygotic twins with inflammatory bowel disease (dated by TCRdb to between 2018 and 2020). About the full investigation: In total, 28 monozygotic twin pairs made up the full study: 19 Danish pairs, all IBD-discordant, plus nine German pairs, of which four were IBD-concordant and five were IBD-discordant. Each individual had, on average, about 151 000 unique TCRalpha sequences and 181 000 unique TCRbeta sequences available for analysis. The search for disease-associated traits relied mainly on comparing IBD patients with their genetically identical healthy co-twins within discordant pairs.

In the germline V gene, CDR1 corresponds to SQVTM and CDR2 to ANQGSEA. The CDR3 covers 16 residues, taking in both the cysteine and the phenylalanine. No DNA is recorded. The full study reports these points: Repertoire similarity did not differ between concordant and discordant twins, possibly due to limited statistical power. IBD patients shared fewer clonotypes with other individuals than healthy twins did, most markedly in patients showing signs of disease activity. Because patients received different immunosuppressive treatments, the repertoires may have picked up extra background noise and variability between individuals. IBD patients had lower TCRbeta repertoire diversity, measured by the inverse Simpson index, than their healthy co-twins. Different T cell subtypes could not be distinguished in the analysis. No single strong signal or clonotype linked to IBD turned up in the results, so the idea that one exists was not supported.

From each donor, an approximately 2.3 ml peripheral blood sample was drawn into PAXgene tubes and stored at -80 degrees C. Without T cell sorting, total RNA was isolated from whole blood using the PAXgene blood miRNA kit on an automated QIAcube. Peripheral blood from monozygotic twin pairs, either concordant or discordant for inflammatory bowel disease, underwent deep TCRalpha and TCRbeta repertoire profiling that used unique molecular barcoding. For every twin pair, smoking habits were documented, and each individual was categorised as a current, former or never smoker. The method was 5' RACE. For each TCR library, around 4,000 ng of total RNA was used. For each sample, cDNA was synthesized in eight separate reactions using SMARTScribe reverse transcriptase. Unique molecular identifiers containing a 6-nucleotide sample barcode were introduced through template switching during cDNA synthesis. TCRalpha and TCRbeta cDNA was amplified by two nested PCRs of roughly 15 and 9 cycles, with bead purification after each PCR. Before amplification, the cDNA was both treated with uracil DNA-glycosylase and purified with the QIAquick PCR purification kit. The second PCR was the step at which Illumina TruSeq-compatible adapters and sample-specific barcodes were added. TapeStation and Qubit were used to check library quality and concentration, and 4 to 6 ng of each library was pooled. The pooled libraries were sequenced with 2 x 100 bp reads and custom sequencing primers on an Illumina HiSeq2500 single-index Rapid Run. For the original study's pipeline: MiGEC version 1.2.6 was used for UMI-based consensus assembly, which corrected PCR and sequencing errors. V(D)J alignment, clonotype assembly and CDR3 extraction were performed with MiXCR version 2.1.1. Gene usage, clonotype sharing and MAIT/NKT TCR abundance were normalised by analysing the top 1000, 10 000 and 20 000 clonotypes per sample. After downsampling to 27 000 UMIs, diversity was calculated as the inverse Simpson index using the vegan R package. Paired Mann-Whitney U tests were applied to discordant twin pairs, and Benjamini-Hochberg correction was used for multiple testing. Each entry corresponds to one CDR3 protein sequence from reads that TCRdb reprocessed, and DNA is not given. In this record, the V and J calls reflect TCRdb's handling and not the investigators' own analysis. This sample's table contains more than 300,000 distinct CDR3 sequences. Over 5% of the sample is in the top ten clones.

Details on this clonotype: Its binding antigen is unknown.

The chain links TRBV29-1 with TRBJ2-7; checking the TCRdb D call of TRBD2 is not possible without DNA. This receptor was obtained from a human donor with ulcerative colitis or Crohn's disease, or a healthy co-twin of an affected twin (not recorded which). The material sequenced was blood. For the CDR3, the sequence is CSVEDLTARGTYEQYF.